The 5 T cell receptor beta chains below were found in one sample sequenced in a study of vaccination and CD4 T cells after COVID-19. An Oncomine TCR Beta short-read assay was used to sequence the DNA from cultured CD4+ T cells. TCRdb itself ran the PCR reads through MiXCR, one entry per CDR3 protein. The table shows roughly 15,000 distinct CDR3 sequences, with 25% to 30% occurring only once. Their recognized antigens are unknown. Regarding treatment: approximately 9-day PBMC culture with coronavirus spike peptide pools or control peptides (ViraFEST assay). The sequencing input was CD4+ T cells from blood, cultured in vitro. These receptors were collected from a human donor who had recovered from COVID-19.

The table lists this clonotype with a few counts. The rearrangement uses TRBV2 and TRBJ2-2, with D perhaps matching TRBD1 (6 bases). The CDR3 is 14 residues long. Germline lookup yields CDR1 SNHLY and CDR2 FYNNEI. V lost 7 bases to trimming and J lost 3 bases, with 12 bases between them. The CDR3, as DNA: TGTGCCAGCACCACAGGGTGGGACACCGGGGAGCTGTTTTTT. Translating gives CASTTGWDTGELFF. Complete variable domain (other parts from reference TRBV2 and TRBJ2-2): EPEVTQTPSHQVTQMGQEVILRCVPISNHLYFYWYRQILGQKVEFLVSFYNNEISEKSEIFDDQFSVERPDGSNFTLKIRSTKLEDSAMYFCASTTGWDTGELFFGEGSRLTVL.

The V gene is TRBV19, the J gene TRBJ1-1; TRBD1 matches 9 bases. CDR3 length: 18 amino acids. The germline V gene encodes CDR1 LNHDA and CDR2 SQIVND (reference sequence). With V trimmed by 0 bases and J by 9 bases, 17 bases remained unmatched. The CDR3 DNA follows: TGTGCCAGTAGTATAGAGCAGACAGGGGGTCGGCAGTCTTTTAAAGCTTTCTTT. It translates to CASSIEQTGGRQSFKAFF.

The J gene is TRBJ2-7, the V gene TRBV7-2; 7 bases agree with TRBD2. Germline CDR1 reads SGHTA; CDR2 reads FQGNSA. With V trimmed by 6 bases and J by 4 bases, 12 bases remained unmatched. CDR3 length equals 15 residues. CDR3 nucleotide sequence: TGTGCCAGCAGGAATGGGAGGGGCCTCAGGTACGAGCAGTACTTC. It yields the protein CASRNGRGLRYEQYF. Variable domain in full (rest from reference TRBV7-2 and TRBJ2-7): GAGVSQSPSNKVTEKGKDVELRCDPISGHTALYWYRQSLGQGLEFLIYFQGNSAPDKSGLPSDRFSAERTGGSVSTLTIQRTQQEDSAVYLCASRNGRGLRYEQYFGPGTRLTVT.

The CDR3 spells CASSLWRGARHEQYF. The CDR3 DNA follows: TGTGCCAGCAGCCTCTGGCGAGGAGCGCGCCACGAGCAGTACTTC. This chain links TRBV7-8 with TRBJ2-7; D is uncertain. Trimming shortened V by 5 bases and J by 5 bases, and 19 bases separated the two germline ends. Germline CDR1 and CDR2: SGHVS and FQNEAQ. CDR3 length: 15 amino acids.

The rearrangement joins TRBV2 to TRBJ1-1; maybe TRBD1 (5 bases). The CDR3 extends over 13 amino acids. Germline lookup yields CDR1 SNHLY and CDR2 FYNNEI. V lost 6 bases, J lost 1 base, and 9 bases lay in between. The CDR3 nucleotides read TGTGCCAGCAGAACTGGACAGAACACTGAAGCTTTCTTT. Residues: CASRTGQNTEAFF.